This T cell receptor (beta chain) was captured by sequencing in a study of blood T cell repertoires in COVID-19. The overall study: The samples span acute and convalescent COVID-19 from the United States, Italy and Spain.

The V gene's germline CDR1 is LNHDA and CDR2 SQIVND (reference sequence). V was shortened by 6 bases and J by 4 bases, with 12 bases between the two germline ends. This CDR3 contains 13 residues. Generated by immunoSEQ multiplex PCR, the TCRdb table keeps only in-frame clones and is missing some. The data contain 300,000 or so clones, around 89% of them singletons. The receptor was derived from a man aged 18 to 29 who had recovered from COVID-19. Sequences were obtained from peripheral blood. This chain uses TRBV19 with TRBJ1-2, with D perhaps matching TRBD1 (6 bases). CDR3 nucleotide sequence: TGTGCCAGTAGCCCGACAGGACCCTATGGCTACACCTTC. As protein: CASSPTGPYGYTF.